A selection of T cell receptor beta chains follows, all from one sample in a study of CD8+ T cells in alopecia areata. Some clones are missing from TCRdb's copy, which holds only in-frame ones; the method was immunoSEQ multiplex PCR. The table records 69,000 or so clones, approximately 58% of them present only once. Sequences were derived from CD8+ T cells sorted from blood, sampled at week 0. These receptors were taken from a human donor with alopecia areata. Each CDR3 is given with its conserved first and last residue. Fields, in order: clone size, D gene, V gene, J gene, CDR3 protein, CDR3 DNA. D genes are given only for firm matches. Not all rows give a size; the values are once, few, many and, for expanded clones, a class.

clone_size: NA
d_call: TRBD1
v_call: TRBV5-1
j_call: TRBJ2-3
cdr3_aa: CASSWPGTGDGADTQYF
cdr3_nt: TGCGCCAGCAGCTGGCCCGGGACAGGGGATGGTGCAGATACGCAGTATTTT

clone_size: few
d_call: TRBD1
v_call: TRBV4-1
j_call: TRBJ2-7
cdr3_aa: CASSQEGQGGYEQYF
cdr3_nt: TGCGCCAGCAGCCAAGAGGGACAGGGAGGCTACGAGCAGTACTTC

clone_size: NA
d_call: TRBD1
v_call: TRBV9
j_call: TRBJ2-7
cdr3_aa: CASSLDRGQGEQYF
cdr3_nt: TGTGCCAGCAGCCTGGACAGGGGGCAGGGCGAGCAGTACTTC

clone_size: NA
d_call: NA
v_call: TRBV19
j_call: TRBJ2-7
cdr3_aa: CASGDLYEQYF
cdr3_nt: TGTGCCAGCGGGGATCTCTACGAGCAGTACTTC

clone_size: NA
d_call: TRBD1
v_call: TRBV23-1
j_call: TRBJ2-7
cdr3_aa: CASSPVTGGSYEQYF
cdr3_nt: TGCGCCAGCAGCCCTGTGACAGGGGGCTCCTACGAGCAGTACTTC

clone_size: NA
d_call: TRBD2
v_call: TRBV4-2
j_call: TRBJ2-3
cdr3_aa: CASSPGLASPDTQYF
cdr3_nt: TGTGCCAGCAGCCCGGGACTAGCGTCGCCAGATACGCAGTATTTT

clone_size: NA
d_call: NA
v_call: TRBV7-9
j_call: TRBJ2-1
cdr3_aa: CASSLVPTGLSYNEQFF
cdr3_nt: TGTGCCAGCAGCCTAGTCCCGACTGGCCTTTCCTACAATGAGCAGTTCTTC

clone_size: NA
d_call: TRBD1
v_call: TRBV9
j_call: TRBJ2-7
cdr3_aa: CASSAGQVLYEQYF
cdr3_nt: TGTGCCAGCAGCGCGGGACAGGTCCTCTACGAGCAGTACTTC

clone_size: NA
d_call: TRBD1
v_call: TRBV23-1
j_call: TRBJ2-5
cdr3_aa: CASSQFTDRGQRATQYF
cdr3_nt: TGCGCCAGCAGTCAATTCACGGACAGGGGGCAGCGGGCGACCCAGTACTTC

clone_size: NA
d_call: TRBD1
v_call: TRBV6-5
j_call: TRBJ1-1
cdr3_aa: CASSYPTSGGGTEAFF
cdr3_nt: TGTGCCAGCAGTTACCCTACATCAGGGGGAGGCACTGAAGCTTTCTTT

clone_size: NA
d_call: NA
v_call: TRBV29-1
j_call: TRBJ2-2
cdr3_aa: CSVVLASGRGAGELFF
cdr3_nt: TGCAGCGTTGTCTTAGCCTCAGGCAGGGGGGCCGGGGAGCTGTTTTTT

clone_size: NA
d_call: NA
v_call: TRBV7-9
j_call: TRBJ2-3
cdr3_aa: CASSSPPRSTDTQYF
cdr3_nt: TGTGCCAGCAGCTCGCCCCCTCGATCCACAGATACGCAGTATTTT

clone_size: NA
d_call: NA
v_call: TRBV25-1
j_call: TRBJ1-1
cdr3_aa: CASSEYKDLNTEAFF
cdr3_nt: TGTGCCAGCAGTGAATACAAGGACTTGAACACTGAAGCTTTCTTT

clone_size: NA
d_call: TRBD2
v_call: TRBV11-2
j_call: TRBJ2-7
cdr3_aa: CASSLASLAGAYEQYF
cdr3_nt: TGTGCCAGCAGCTTAGCGTCATTAGCGGGGGCCTACGAGCAGTACTTC

clone_size: NA
d_call: NA
v_call: TRBV14
j_call: TRBJ2-1
cdr3_aa: CASSQENEDEQFF
cdr3_nt: TGTGCCAGCAGCCAAGAAAATGAAGATGAGCAGTTCTTC

clone_size: NA
d_call: TRBD1
v_call: TRBV5-4
j_call: TRBJ2-1
cdr3_aa: CASSQVGQGPYNEQFF
cdr3_nt: TGTGCCAGCAGCCAAGTGGGACAGGGTCCCTACAATGAGCAGTTCTTC

clone_size: NA
d_call: TRBD2
v_call: TRBV18
j_call: TRBJ2-5
cdr3_aa: CASSPPTSGAAQYF
cdr3_nt: TGTGCCAGCTCACCGCCGACTAGCGGGGCCGCCCAGTACTTC

clone_size: NA
d_call: NA
v_call: TRBV5-6
j_call: TRBJ2-7
cdr3_aa: CASSLAPQLSYEQYF
cdr3_nt: TGTGCCAGCAGCTTGGCCCCCCAACTGTCCTACGAGCAGTACTTC

clone_size: NA
d_call: TRBD2
v_call: TRBV4-3
j_call: TRBJ2-1
cdr3_aa: CASSLGLAGGLDEQFF
cdr3_nt: TGCGCCAGCAGCCTGGGACTAGCGGGGGGGCTGGATGAGCAGTTCTTC

clone_size: NA
d_call: TRBD1
v_call: TRBV11-2
j_call: TRBJ2-5
cdr3_aa: CASSAGGTEETQYF
cdr3_nt: TGTGCCAGCAGCGCCGGTGGGACAGAAGAGACCCAGTACTTC

clone_size: few
d_call: TRBD2
v_call: TRBV11-2
j_call: TRBJ2-7
cdr3_aa: CASSYARGRSYEQYF
cdr3_nt: TGTGCCAGCAGCTACGCTCGCGGGAGGTCCTACGAGCAGTACTTC

clone_size: NA
d_call: NA
v_call: TRBV29-1
j_call: TRBJ1-4
cdr3_aa: CSVYKRGVPEKLFF
cdr3_nt: TGCAGCGTTTATAAGCGGGGGGTTCCCGAAAAACTGTTTTTT

clone_size: NA
d_call: NA
v_call: TRBV2
j_call: TRBJ2-2
cdr3_aa: CASSNSEMANTGELFF
cdr3_nt: TGTGCCAGCTCGAACAGCGAAATGGCGAACACCGGGGAGCTGTTTTTT

clone_size: once
d_call: TRBD1
v_call: TRBV30
j_call: TRBJ1-1
cdr3_aa: CAWSGGTENTEAFF
cdr3_nt: TGTGCCTGGAGTGGGGGGACAGAGAACACTGAAGCTTTCTTT

clone_size: few
d_call: NA
v_call: TRBV6-6
j_call: TRBJ2-2
cdr3_aa: CASGSNPTGELFF
cdr3_nt: TGTGCCTCTGGGAGTAATCCCACCGGGGAGCTGTTTTTT

clone_size: NA
d_call: NA
v_call: TRBV5-6
j_call: TRBJ2-7
cdr3_aa: CASSIHGTASYEQYF
cdr3_nt: TGTGCCAGCAGCATACACGGGACGGCTTCCTACGAGCAGTACTTC

clone_size: NA
d_call: TRBD2
v_call: TRBV28
j_call: TRBJ2-7
cdr3_aa: CASSLIPGTTYEQYF
cdr3_nt: TGTGCCAGCAGTTTGATCCCCGGGACTACCTACGAGCAGTACTTC

clone_size: NA
d_call: TRBD1
v_call: TRBV19
j_call: TRBJ1-1
cdr3_aa: CASSIRTGVDTEAFF
cdr3_nt: TGTGCCAGTAGTATCCGGACAGGGGTGGACACTGAAGCTTTCTTT

clone_size: NA
d_call: NA
v_call: TRBV23-1
j_call: TRBJ2-3
cdr3_aa: CASSPVGGTTDTQYF
cdr3_nt: TGCGCCAGCAGTCCTGTCGGCGGAACCACAGATACGCAGTATTTT

clone_size: few
d_call: TRBD1
v_call: TRBV29-1
j_call: TRBJ1-2
cdr3_aa: CSVVTGDYGYTF
cdr3_nt: TGCAGCGTTGTTACAGGGGATTATGGCTACACCTTC

clone_size: NA
d_call: NA
v_call: TRBV9
j_call: TRBJ2-5
cdr3_aa: CASSVVGRGGETQYF
cdr3_nt: TGTGCCAGCAGCGTAGTTGGCCGGGGCGGAGAGACCCAGTACTTC

clone_size: NA
d_call: NA
v_call: TRBV29-1
j_call: TRBJ2-1
cdr3_aa: CSVDTSVQGAFF
cdr3_nt: TGCAGCGTTGATACGTCCGTCCAAGGAGCGTTCTTC

clone_size: NA
d_call: NA
v_call: TRBV4-1
j_call: TRBJ1-1
cdr3_aa: CASSPTTGTEAFF
cdr3_nt: TGCGCCAGCAGCCCAACGACCGGGACAGAAGCTTTCTTT

clone_size: NA
d_call: NA
v_call: TRBV28
j_call: TRBJ2-5
cdr3_aa: CASSLEQKETQYF
cdr3_nt: TGTGCCAGCAGTTTAGAACAGAAAGAGACCCAGTACTTC

clone_size: NA
d_call: NA
v_call: TRBV7-2
j_call: TRBJ2-2
cdr3_aa: CASSSRQNTGELFF
cdr3_nt: TGTGCCAGCAGCTCCCGACAGAACACCGGGGAGCTGTTTTTT